The present TCR beta chain was sequenced within a study of T cell repertoires in cytomegalovirus infection. The wider study: Matching HLA type, along with CMV infection, was indicated by public TCR beta signatures.

General observations from the study: It was HLA-C-restricted CMV-specific TCR beta clonotypes that dominated the response ex vivo. Public TCR beta family frequency separated CMV-and-HLA carriers, including in an independent cohort.

TCRdb independently ran MiXCR on the reads; one entry per CDR3 protein. The data show some 300,000 distinct CDR3 sequences, roughly a tenth seen once. This clonotype was recorded at least ten times. Its specificity is unknown. The CDR3 runs 15 residues. Per the germline V gene, CDR1 is SGHTA and CDR2 is FQGNSA. V gave up 5 bases and J gave up 4 bases; unmatched junction bases: 9. The sequenced sample was PBMCs. This sequence was found in a human donor in good health (CMV status not recorded). Some clones in this sample may be carry-over from other donors' samples. This chain links TRBV7-2 with TRBJ2-3; the match to TRBD2 covers 7 bases. The CDR3 protein is CASSQGSGSSDTQYF. The CDR3 DNA follows: TGTGCCAGCAGCCAAGGTAGCGGGTCCTCAGATACGCAGTATTTT.